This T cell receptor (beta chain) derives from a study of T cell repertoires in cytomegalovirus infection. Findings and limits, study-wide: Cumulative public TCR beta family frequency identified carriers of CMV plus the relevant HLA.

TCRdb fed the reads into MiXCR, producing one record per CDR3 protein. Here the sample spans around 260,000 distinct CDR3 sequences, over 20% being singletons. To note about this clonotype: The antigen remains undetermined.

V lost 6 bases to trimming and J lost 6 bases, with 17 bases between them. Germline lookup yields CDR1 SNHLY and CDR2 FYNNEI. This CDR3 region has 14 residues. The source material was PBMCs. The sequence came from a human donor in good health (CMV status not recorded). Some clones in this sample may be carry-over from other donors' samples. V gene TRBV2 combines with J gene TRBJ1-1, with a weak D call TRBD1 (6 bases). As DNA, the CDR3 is TGTGCCAGCAGAGCGGGACAAGTTAAGGCTGAAGCTTTCTTT. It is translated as CASRAGQVKAEAFF.